The 13 T cell receptor beta chains below come from one sample, sequenced in a study of cytomegalovirus exposure and HLA in healthy donors. Both 60 Vbeta primers and 13 Jbeta primers went into the PCR. The assay was immunoSEQ multiplex PCR, and TCRdb's table has in-frame clones only and misses some. The table lists 120,000 to 150,000 clones, roughly 77% of them singletons, with over 3% in the top ten. Sequenced material: PBMCs. The origin of the receptors is a female donor in good health and CMV-seronegative.

The chain combines TRBV2 with TRBJ2-5; D possibly corresponds to TRBD1 (5 bases). The ends were cut back, 6 bases at V and 5 bases at J, with 13 bases in the middle. The CDR3 runs to 13 residues. The germline V gene encodes CDR1 SNHLY and CDR2 FYNNEI. Written as DNA, the CDR3 is TGTGCCAGCAGAAGGGGTGCTGGGGAGACCCAGTACTTC. This encodes CASRRGAGETQYF.

CDR3 sequence (DNA): TGTGCCAGCAGTTCCGGGACAGGGGCCTACGAGCAGTACTTC. This codes for CASSSGTGAYEQYF. The chain links TRBV28 to TRBJ2-7, with 10 positions matching TRBD1. The trim removed 4 bases at V and 2 bases at J, leaving 2 bases unmatched. The CDR3 spans 14 residues. The germline CDR1 and CDR2 sequences are MDHEN and SYDVKM.

The chain's CDR3 is CASSGGLAGRNNEQFF. CDR3 in DNA: TGTGCCAGCAGCGGCGGACTAGCGGGGAGAAACAATGAGCAGTTCTTC. The V call is TRBV7-2, the J call TRBJ2-1, with 12 positions matching TRBD2. The germline gives CDR1 SGHTA, CDR2 FQGNSA. V lost 5 bases and J lost 5; bases outside the gene matches: 7. The CDR3 loop spans 16 amino acids.

The chain carries TRBV4-3 and TRBJ2-7; 12 bases are shared with TRBD2. Germline V gives CDR1 LGHNA, CDR2 YSLEER. Trimming removed 0 bases from V and 3 bases from J; junction bases left unmatched: 9. This CDR3 region has 18 residues. The CDR3 is CASSQDWLAGGNFYEQYF. In nucleotides, the CDR3 is TGCGCCAGCAGCCAAGATTGGCTAGCGGGAGGGAACTTCTACGAGCAGTACTTC.

Details on this clone: The germline gene is not matched at one end of the junction; a read error may be the cause. The chain uses TRBV29-1 and TRBJ2-7; D tentatively reads TRBD1 or TRBD2 (6 bases each). CDR3 length: 14 residues. Germline values: CDR1 SQVTM, CDR2 ANQGSEA. CDR3 sequence: CSVEGGRSSYEQYF. CDR3 sequence (DNA): TGCAGCGTCGAAGGGGGGCGAAGCTCCTACGAGCAGTACTTC.

This chain links TRBV2 with TRBJ1-1; TRBD1 aligns across 8 bases. The V and J ends lost 6 bases and 3 bases, in that order; junction bases with no gene match: 6. The CDR3 is 14 amino acids. Germline CDR1 reads SNHLY; CDR2 reads FYNNEI. CDR3 DNA: TGTGCCAGCAGACTCGGACAGGGCCACACTGAAGCTTTCTTT. The encoded protein is CASRLGQGHTEAFF.

The chain uses TRBV5-1 and TRBJ2-1; 11 nucleotides match TRBD2. Trimming took 3 bases from V and 8 from J; bases not matched to a gene: 10. The CDR3 sequence is 16 residues long. The germline V gene has CDR1 SGHRS and CDR2 YFSETQ. CDR3 bases: TGCGCCAGCAGCTCCGAGACTAGCGGGGTTGGGCATGAGCAGTTCTTC. Protein: CASSSETSGVGHEQFF.

The genes are TRBV29-1 and TRBJ1-3, with D unclear. CDR1 is SQVTM, CDR2 ANQGSEA, per germline. The CDR3 is made up of 13 amino acids. Trimming pared 7 bases from V and 6 bases from J, leaving 16 bases between. The CDR3 nucleotides are TGCAGCGCCGTAATGGCCTCAAAAAACACCATATATTTT. Its protein is CSAVMASKNTIYF.

The chain joins TRBV18 to TRBJ2-7, with unresolved D. Between the trimmed V and J ends, which lost 5 bases and 0 bases, there was a span of 11 bases. The CDR3 has 14 residues. Germline CDR1 is KGHSH and CDR2 is LQKENI. CDR3 loop: CASSSAGFSYEQYF. CDR3 coding DNA: TGTGCCAGCTCATCAGCAGGCTTCTCCTACGAGCAGTACTTC.

This clone showed up just a few times. This sequence joins TRBV5-4 and TRBJ2-5; D not resolved. Germline lookup yields CDR1 SGHNT and CDR2 YYREEE (reference sequence). This CDR3 is built from 13 residues. Trimming took 1 base from V and 0 from J, leaving 4 bases between them. Written as DNA, the CDR3 is TGTGCCAGCAGCTTGACAAACCAAGAGACCCAGTACTTC. Protein sequence: CASSLTNQETQYF.

V and J are TRBV7-6 and TRBJ2-1; 10 bases are a match to TRBD2. The CDR3 length is 16 residues. Germline lookup yields CDR1 SGHVS and CDR2 FNYEAQ. V was pared by 1 base and J by 10 bases, with 10 bases of the junction left unmatched. The CDR3, as DNA: TGTGCCAGCAGCTTAGGCCTTAGCGGGGGGCAAGGCGAGCAGTTCTTC. This encodes CASSLGLSGGQGEQFF.

This sequence joins TRBV29-1 and TRBJ2-7; D uncertain. The germline V gene has CDR1 SQVTM and CDR2 ANQGSEA. The length of the CDR3 is 12 residues. V lost 6 bases and J 4 bases, leaving 13 bases between the germline ends. Here the CDR3 DNA reads TGCAGCGTCCAAGCCACAGTGTACGAGCAGTACTTC. Amino acids: CSVQATVYEQYF.

The V call is TRBV27, the J call TRBJ2-7; TRBD2 might be the D (5 bases). With 2 bases removed from V and 0 bases from J, the gap between germline ends came to 11 bases. This CDR3 region has 15 residues. Per germline, CDR1 MNHEY and CDR2 SMNVEV (reference sequence). CDR3 in DNA: TGTGCCAGCAGTTTAGGAGGCCGAAGCTCCTACGAGCAGTACTTC. Its protein product is CASSLGGRSSYEQYF.